Listed below are T cell receptor beta chains from one sample, sequenced in a study of T cells in Graves' hyperthyroidism and ophthalmopathy. TCRdb re-analysed the multiplex PCR reads in MiXCR, keeping a single row per CDR3 protein. The table includes more than 500,000 distinct CDR3 sequences, about 15% detected once. The source material was blood. These receptors were collected from a woman aged 25 to 39 with Graves' ophthalmopathy. Each CDR3 is given with its conserved first and last residue. Each record gives: V gene, J gene, D gene, clone size, CDR3 DNA, CDR3 protein. A D gene is named only where the DNA matches it firmly. Where a row states a size, it is once, few, many or the class of an expanded clone; other rows omit it.

v_call: TRBV4-3
j_call: TRBJ2-2
d_call: NA
clone_size: few
cdr3_nt: TGCGCCAGCCGCCAGGGGGAGGGGAACACCGGGGAGCTGTTTTTT
cdr3_aa: CASRQGEGNTGELFF

v_call: TRBV7-8
j_call: TRBJ2-7
d_call: NA
clone_size: many
cdr3_nt: TGTGCCTCAGCAAGAACTAGCATTTCTTCCTACGAGCAGTACTTC
cdr3_aa: CASARTSISSYEQYF

v_call: TRBV29-1
j_call: TRBJ2-3
d_call: TRBD2
clone_size: few
cdr3_nt: TGCAGCGTTGGGGGGCTAGCGGGAGCTGATACGCAGTATTTT
cdr3_aa: CSVGGLAGADTQYF

v_call: TRBV7-8
j_call: TRBJ2-7
d_call: TRBD2
clone_size: NA
cdr3_nt: TGTGCCAGCAGCCCCGGGACTATCAGCTCCTACGAGCAGTACTTC
cdr3_aa: CASSPGTISSYEQYF

v_call: TRBV6-1
j_call: TRBJ2-3
d_call: NA
clone_size: NA
cdr3_nt: TGTGCCAGCAGTACTAGAAACACAGATACGCAGTATTTT
cdr3_aa: CASSTRNTDTQYF

v_call: TRBV4-2
j_call: TRBJ2-7
d_call: TRBD2
clone_size: many
cdr3_nt: TGTGCCAGCAGCCAAGAGTTAGCGGGAGGCAACGAGCAGTACTTC
cdr3_aa: CASSQELAGGNEQYF

v_call: TRBV6-1
j_call: TRBJ1-1
d_call: TRBD1
clone_size: many
cdr3_nt: TGTGCCAGCAGTACGGGGACAGGGGGACCTGAAGCTTTCTTT
cdr3_aa: CASSTGTGGPEAFF

v_call: TRBV28
j_call: TRBJ1-2
d_call: NA
clone_size: many
cdr3_nt: TGTGCCAGCAGTTTACAGGGCCACTATGGCTACACCTTC
cdr3_aa: CASSLQGHYGYTF

v_call: TRBV5-1
j_call: TRBJ2-2
d_call: NA
clone_size: NA
cdr3_nt: TGCGCCAGCAGCTTAGATGAATCCGGGGAGCTGTTTTTT
cdr3_aa: CASSLDESGELFF

v_call: TRBV18
j_call: TRBJ2-3
d_call: NA
clone_size: many
cdr3_nt: TGTGCCAGCTCACCCCTGGGGAGTTTCACAGATACGCAGTATTTT
cdr3_aa: CASSPLGSFTDTQYF

v_call: TRBV5-4
j_call: TRBJ1-5
d_call: NA
clone_size: few
cdr3_nt: TGTGCCAGCAGCACGGGGGGGATTCACAATCAGCCCCAGCATTTT
cdr3_aa: CASSTGGIHNQPQHF

v_call: TRBV28
j_call: TRBJ2-7
d_call: NA
clone_size: many
cdr3_nt: TGTGCCAGCAGTTTGCTCCGAACCTACGAGCAGTACTTC
cdr3_aa: CASSLLRTYEQYF

v_call: TRBV27
j_call: TRBJ2-7
d_call: TRBD2
clone_size: many
cdr3_nt: TGTGCCAGCAGTCTAAGACCCCTACTAGCGGGCCTACTAAAGCCCCGTGTTTACGAGCAGTACTTC
cdr3_aa: CASSLRPLLAGLLKPRVYEQYF

v_call: TRBV19
j_call: TRBJ2-3
d_call: NA
clone_size: NA
cdr3_nt: TGTGCCAGTAGTATTTACGGGGGTTCGACCACAGATACGCAGTATTTT
cdr3_aa: CASSIYGGSTTDTQYF

v_call: TRBV5-8
j_call: TRBJ1-5
d_call: NA
clone_size: many
cdr3_nt: TGTGCCAGCAGCTTTCAACAGGGACCCCAGCATTTT
cdr3_aa: CASSFQQGPQHF

v_call: TRBV29-1
j_call: TRBJ2-1
d_call: TRBD2
clone_size: NA
cdr3_nt: TGCAGAGTCGTATTTTTAGCGGGAGGGCCGGTGAATGAGCAGTTCTTC
cdr3_aa: CRVVFLAGGPVNEQFF

v_call: TRBV3-1
j_call: TRBJ2-3
d_call: TRBD1
clone_size: many
cdr3_nt: TGTGCCAGCAGCCAATTCACAGGGGCAGATACGCAGTATTTT
cdr3_aa: CASSQFTGADTQYF

v_call: TRBV7-2
j_call: TRBJ2-2
d_call: TRBD2
clone_size: many
cdr3_nt: TGTGCCAGCAGCTGGACTAGCGGATCCTCGACCGGGGAGCTGTTTTTT
cdr3_aa: CASSWTSGSSTGELFF

v_call: TRBV10-1
j_call: TRBJ2-1
d_call: NA
clone_size: few
cdr3_nt: TGCGCCAGCAGTGAGTCTGGGTTACATGAGCAGTTCTTC
cdr3_aa: CASSESGLHEQFF

v_call: TRBV10-3
j_call: TRBJ2-7
d_call: NA
clone_size: NA
cdr3_nt: TGTGCCATCAGGCCAGGGGGAGGGCCTAACTACGAGCAGTACTTC
cdr3_aa: CAIRPGGGPNYEQYF

v_call: TRBV9
j_call: TRBJ2-3
d_call: TRBD1
clone_size: few
cdr3_nt: TGTGCCAGCAGCGTTGGGGGACAGGGGCTAGATACGCAGTATTTT
cdr3_aa: CASSVGGQGLDTQYF

v_call: TRBV20-1
j_call: TRBJ2-3
d_call: TRBD2
clone_size: NA
cdr3_nt: TGCAGAGGGACTAGCGCCGCTAGCACAGATACGCAGTATTTT
cdr3_aa: CRGTSAASTDTQYF

v_call: TRBV7-9
j_call: TRBJ2-7
d_call: TRBD1
clone_size: many
cdr3_nt: TGTGCCAGCAGCTATCAACAGGGGGTCGGCGAGCAGTACTTC
cdr3_aa: CASSYQQGVGEQYF

v_call: TRBV20-1
j_call: TRBJ2-7
d_call: TRBD2
clone_size: many
cdr3_nt: TGCAGTGCTGAGGGGAGACTAGCGGGAGTTTACGAGCAGTACTTC
cdr3_aa: CSAEGRLAGVYEQYF